One sample yielded the 17 T cell receptor beta chains listed below, sequenced in a study of T cells in Graves' hyperthyroidism and ophthalmopathy. RNA transcripts gave rise to amplified TCR beta CDR3 regions. The HTBI primer set drove a first-round RT-PCR of the TCR CDR3. TCRdb passed the multiplex PCR reads through MiXCR, listing each CDR3 protein once. This sample yields hundreds of thousands of distinct CDR3 sequences, of which 12% to 15% are seen a single time; roughly 13% belongs to the top ten. Material for sequencing was blood. Every receptor here comes from a woman aged 40 to 55 with Graves' hyperthyroidism.

This clonotype was recorded many times. The chain employs TRBV18 and TRBJ1-5; D is perhaps TRBD1 (6 bases). The germline CDR1 and CDR2 sequences are KGHSH and LQKENI. Trimming shortened V by 4 bases and J by 7 bases, and 14 bases separated the two germline ends. The CDR3 covers 14 residues. The CDR3 DNA follows: TGTGCCAGCTCACGAACGGGGGGCCAGCAGCCCCAGCATTTT. This sequence encodes CASSRTGGQQPQHF.

The sample holds many counts of this clonotype. This rearrangement joins TRBV6-1 to TRBJ1-3, with D unresolved. The CDR3 extends over 12 amino acids. Trimming took 6 bases from V and 8 from J, leaving 11 bases between them. Germline V CDR1 and CDR2: MNHNS, SASEGT. The CDR3 region is CASSPWSDTIYF. In nucleotides, the CDR3 is TGTGCCAGCAGCCCCTGGTCCGACACCATATATTTT.

This clonotype was seen repeatedly, ten times or more. This sequence joins TRBV28 and TRBJ1-4, with 7 positions matching TRBD1. J lost 8 bases, V lost 3 bases, and 6 bases had no gene match. CDR1 is MDHEN and CDR2 is SYDVKM in the germline V gene. This CDR3 comprises 14 residues. The CDR3 region has the DNA TGTGCCAGCAGTTTTAAGGGGGCAGGGGAAAAACTGTTTTTT. Its translation is CASSFKGAGEKLFF.

J is TRBJ2-1 and V is TRBV29-1, with a weak D call TRBD2 (6 bases). From germline, CDR1 is SQVTM and CDR2 ANQGSEA. The CDR3 spans 14 residues. V was shortened by 7 bases and J by 1 base, with 14 bases between the two germline ends. The CDR3 bases are TGCAGCGATGCCTCCGGGACTTCCTACAATGAGCAGTTCTTC. Translating it yields CSDASGTSYNEQFF.

This clonotype was picked up many times. J is TRBJ2-3 and V is TRBV18; tentative D call: TRBD2 (5 bases). The V gene lost 1 base and the J gene lost 4 bases, with 12 bases spanning the gap. The germline V gene has CDR1 KGHSH and CDR2 LQKENI. The CDR3 runs to 15 residues. The CDR3 DNA reads TGTGCCAGCTCACCACTCGGGGATCGGGCAGATACGCAGTATTTT. Protein product: CASSPLGDRADTQYF. The whole variable domain, filled in from reference TRBV18 and TRBJ2-3, reads NAGVMQNPRHLVRRRGQEARLRCSPMKGHSHVYWYRQLPEEGLKFMVYLQKENIIDESGMPKERFSAEFPKEGPSILRIQQVVRGDSAAYFCASSPLGDRADTQYFGPGTRLTVL.

This clonotype has ten or more counts. This sequence joins TRBV12-3 or TRBV12-4 and TRBJ2-1; TRBD2 aligns across 16 bases. The CDR3 contains 18 residues. The junction had 8 bases not matched to a gene; V was cut back by 9 bases and J by 0 bases. The CDR3 DNA follows: TGTGCCAGTGCTCCGGGACTAGCGGGAGGGGGCTCCTACAATGAGCAGTTCTTC. Translation: CASAPGLAGGGSYNEQFF.

This clonotype was recorded at least ten times. CDR3 amino acids: CASSYAGTGDGYTF. DNA for the CDR3: TGTGCCAGCAGTTACGCCGGGACAGGGGATGGCTACACCTTC. The chain couples TRBV6-5 to TRBJ1-2; 10 nucleotides agree with TRBD1. Germline values: CDR1 MNHEY, CDR2 SVGAGI. The V and J ends lost 2 bases and 6 bases, in that order; junction bases with no gene match: 3. This CDR3 spans 14 amino acids.

There are many counts of this clonotype. The rearrangement links TRBV12-3 or TRBV12-4 to TRBJ1-2; TRBD1 aligns across 11 bases. The CDR3 is 15 amino acids. The ends lost 6 bases at V and 4 bases at J; junction bases unmatched: 7. The CDR3 loop is CASSPGQGAGYGYTF. CDR3 DNA: TGTGCCAGCAGCCCCGGACAGGGGGCCGGCTATGGCTACACCTTC.

On this clonotype itself: At one end the junction does not follow the germline gene, possibly because of a read error. The genes are TRBV3-1 and TRBJ2-3; D gene ambiguous. CDR3 size: 15 residues. Germline lookup yields CDR1 LGHDT and CDR2 YNNKEL (reference sequence). CDR3 residues: CASSQDGGGTDAQYF. DNA for the CDR3: TGTGCCAGCAGCCAAGATGGTGGCGGCACAGATGCGCAGTATTTT.

This clonotype was seen only a few times. The chain couples TRBV7-9 to TRBJ2-7, with 10 bases lining up with TRBD1. Germline trimming cut 5 bases from V and 4 bases from J; bases unmatched to any gene: 11. This CDR3 has 16 residues. From germline, CDR1 is SEHNR and CDR2 FQNEAQ (reference sequence). CDR3 nucleotides: TGTGCCAGCAGCGGAACCGGGACAGGGGAATTGTACGAGCAGTACTTC. It is translated as CASSGTGTGELYEQYF.

The chain carries TRBV5-1 and TRBJ2-6; possible D gene TRBD1, 6 bases. This CDR3 spans 19 amino acids. Germline V gives CDR1 SGHRS, CDR2 YFSETQ. V was shortened by 0 bases and J by 2 bases, with 18 bases between the two germline ends. CDR3 region: CASSLGSGANPTGANVLTF. In DNA form, the CDR3 reads TGCGCCAGCAGCTTGGGTTCAGGGGCGAACCCAACTGGGGCCAACGTCCTGACTTTC.

This clonotype has at least ten counts. The chain combines TRBV10-3 with TRBJ1-1, with D possibly matching TRBD1 (6 bases). The V gene lost 11 bases and the J gene lost 1 base, with 17 bases spanning the gap. This CDR3 contains 14 residues. CDR1 ENHRY and CDR2 SYGVKD come from the germline V gene. The CDR3 is CAAKGGRTNTEAFF. The DNA for the CDR3 is TGTGCCGCGAAGGGGGGACGGACGAACACTGAAGCTTTCTTT.

Remarks on this clonotype: This sequence may be a read error, since a much larger clone differs from it by one base. J is TRBJ2-1 and V is TRBV27, with D unresolved. CDR3 length: 13 amino acids. V was pared by 5 bases and J by 7 bases, with 12 bases between. Germline values: CDR1 MNHEY, CDR2 SMNVEV (reference sequence). The CDR3 region is CASSESAKNEQFF. For the CDR3, the DNA is TGTGCCAGCAGTGAGTCGGCGAAGAATGAGCAGTTCTTC.

This clonotype was seen repeatedly, ten times or more. The J gene is TRBJ2-7, the V gene TRBV10-1, with D possibly matching TRBD2 (5 bases). Germline CDR1 WNHNN, CDR2 SYGVQD (reference sequence). The CDR3 is made up of 16 amino acids. The V and J ends lost 1 base and 7 bases respectively, with 20 bases between them. CDR3 DNA: TGCGCCAGCAGTGAGTTTGCTGGTTTTACCGGCGGGGAGCAGTACTTC. Its translation is CASSEFAGFTGGEQYF.

The rearrangement joins TRBV7-2 to TRBJ2-1; the match to TRBD2 covers 11 bases. With 0 bases clipped from V and 7 bases from J, the junction kept 5 bases outside the gene matches. Germline V gene sequence: CDR1 SGHTA, CDR2 FQGNSA. The CDR3 loop spans 16 amino acids. The CDR3 here is CASSLAVAGGPNEQFF. The CDR3 DNA is TGTGCCAGCAGCTTAGCGGTAGCGGGAGGGCCTAATGAGCAGTTCTTC. Based on the CDR3 plus reference TRBV7-2 and TRBJ2-1, the full variable domain is GAGVSQSPSNKVTEKGKDVELRCDPISGHTALYWYRQSLGQGLEFLIYFQGNSAPDKSGLPSDRFSAERTGGSVSTLTIQRTQQEDSAVYLCASSLAVAGGPNEQFFGPGTRLTVL.

This clonotype was counted many times. The V and J genes are TRBV30 and TRBJ1-2; D not resolved. CDR3 size: 13 residues. The germline V gene has CDR1 GTSNPN and CDR2 SVGIG (reference sequence). Trimming shortened V by 1 base and J by 6 bases, and 12 bases separated the two germline ends. CDR3 protein: CAWSAMPTDGYTF. In DNA form, the CDR3 reads TGTGCCTGGAGTGCCATGCCGACGGATGGCTACACCTTC. Complete variable domain (other parts from reference TRBV30 and TRBJ1-2): SQTIHQWPATLVQPVGSPLSLECTVEGTSNPNLYWYRQAAGRGLQLLFYSVGIGQISSEVPQNLSASRPQDRQFILSSKKLLLSDSGFYLCAWSAMPTDGYTFGSGTRLTVV.

A single count supports this clonotype. The chain is built from TRBV20-1 and TRBJ1-2; 7 nucleotides agree with TRBD1. This CDR3 is built from 14 residues. Germline assignment: CDR1 DFQATT and CDR2 SNEGSKA (reference sequence). The junction had 15 bases not matched to a gene; V was cut back by 3 bases and J by 11 bases. CDR3 residues: CSASRGGGESVYTF. CDR3 sequence (DNA): TGCAGTGCTAGCCGAGGGGGCGGTGAAAGTGTGTACACCTTC.